This TCR beta chain was documented in a study of control samples from healthy donors and cancer patients. Here immunoSEQ multiplex PCR was the method, and the copy in TCRdb shows in-frame clones only, minus some. The sample lists some 120,000 clones, approximately 90% seen once, with approximately 9% in the top ten. Sequences were obtained from blood. This receptor was obtained from a man aged 18 to 35 in good health.

CDR3: CASSPYGGASGNEQFF. DNA of the CDR3: TGCGCCAGCAGCCCTTACGGGGGGGCCTCTGGCAATGAGCAGTTCTTC. The chain joins TRBV5-1 to TRBJ2-1, with 8 bases aligning to TRBD2. J was trimmed by 6 bases and V by 4 bases; bases with no gene match: 12. The length of the CDR3 is 16 residues. Looked up from germline, CDR1 is SGHRS and CDR2 is YFSETQ.